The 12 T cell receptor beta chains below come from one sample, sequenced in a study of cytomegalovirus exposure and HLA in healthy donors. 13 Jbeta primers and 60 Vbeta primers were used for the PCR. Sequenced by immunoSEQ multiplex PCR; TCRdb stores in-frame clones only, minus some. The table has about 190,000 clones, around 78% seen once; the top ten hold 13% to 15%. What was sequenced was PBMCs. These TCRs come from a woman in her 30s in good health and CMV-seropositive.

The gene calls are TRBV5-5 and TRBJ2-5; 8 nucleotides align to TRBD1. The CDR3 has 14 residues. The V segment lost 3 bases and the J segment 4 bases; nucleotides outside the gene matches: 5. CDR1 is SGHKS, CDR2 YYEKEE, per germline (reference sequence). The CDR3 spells CASSSTGVRETQYF. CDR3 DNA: TGTGCCAGCAGCTCGACAGGGGTGAGAGAGACCCAGTACTTC.

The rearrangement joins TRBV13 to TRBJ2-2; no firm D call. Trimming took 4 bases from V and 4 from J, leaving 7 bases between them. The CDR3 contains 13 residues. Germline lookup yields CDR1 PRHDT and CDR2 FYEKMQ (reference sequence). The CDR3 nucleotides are TGTGCCAGCAGCTCGATGAGCACCGGGGAGCTGTTTTTT. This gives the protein CASSSMSTGELFF.

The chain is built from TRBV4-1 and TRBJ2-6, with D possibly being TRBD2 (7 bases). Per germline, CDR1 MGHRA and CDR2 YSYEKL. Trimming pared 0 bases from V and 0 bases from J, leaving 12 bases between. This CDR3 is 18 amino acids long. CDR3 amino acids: CASSQESGGPSGANVLTF. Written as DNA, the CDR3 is TGCGCCAGCAGCCAAGAATCGGGGGGCCCCTCTGGGGCCAACGTCCTGACTTTC.

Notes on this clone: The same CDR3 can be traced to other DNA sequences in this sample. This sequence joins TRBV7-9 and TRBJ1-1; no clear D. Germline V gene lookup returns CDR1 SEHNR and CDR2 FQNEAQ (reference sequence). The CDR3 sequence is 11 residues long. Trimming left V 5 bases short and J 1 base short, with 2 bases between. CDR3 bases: TGTGCCAGCAGCCAGAACACTGAAGCTTTCTTT. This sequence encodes CASSQNTEAFF.

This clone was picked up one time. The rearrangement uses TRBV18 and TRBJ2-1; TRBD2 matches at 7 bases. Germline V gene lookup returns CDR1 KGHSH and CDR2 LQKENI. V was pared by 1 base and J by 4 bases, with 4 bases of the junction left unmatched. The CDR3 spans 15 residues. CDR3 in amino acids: CASSPRGSLYNEQFF. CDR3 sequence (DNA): TGTGCCAGCTCACCACGCGGGAGTCTATACAATGAGCAGTTCTTC.

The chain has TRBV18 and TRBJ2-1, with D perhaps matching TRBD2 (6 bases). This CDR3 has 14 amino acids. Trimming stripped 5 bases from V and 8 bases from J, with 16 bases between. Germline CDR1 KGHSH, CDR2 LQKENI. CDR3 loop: CASSSLGREDEQFF. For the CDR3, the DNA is TGTGCCAGCTCAAGCCTCGGCAGGGAGGATGAGCAGTTCTTC.

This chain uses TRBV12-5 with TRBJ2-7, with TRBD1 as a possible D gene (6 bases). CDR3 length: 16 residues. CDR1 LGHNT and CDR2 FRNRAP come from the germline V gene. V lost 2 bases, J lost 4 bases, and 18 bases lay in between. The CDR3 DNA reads TGTGCTAGTGGTTTGTTGACAGGTCCTTCCCTGTACGAGCAGTACTTC. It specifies CASGLLTGPSLYEQYF. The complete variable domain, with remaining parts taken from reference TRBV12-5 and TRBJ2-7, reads DARVTQTPRHKVTEMGQEVTMRCQPILGHNTVFWYRQTMMQGLELLAYFRNRAPLDDSGMPKDRFSAEMPDATLATLKIQPSEPRDSAVYFCASGLLTGPSLYEQYFGPGTRLTVT.

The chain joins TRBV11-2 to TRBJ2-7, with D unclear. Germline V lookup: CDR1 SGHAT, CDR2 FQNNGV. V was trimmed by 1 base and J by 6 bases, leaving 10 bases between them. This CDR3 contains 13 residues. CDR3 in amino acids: CASSLVARVEQYF. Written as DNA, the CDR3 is TGTGCCAGCAGCTTAGTGGCTCGTGTCGAGCAGTACTTC.

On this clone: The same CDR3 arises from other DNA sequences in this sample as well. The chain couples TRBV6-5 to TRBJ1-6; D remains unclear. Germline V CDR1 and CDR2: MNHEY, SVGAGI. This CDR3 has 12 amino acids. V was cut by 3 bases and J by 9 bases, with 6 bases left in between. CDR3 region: CASSYRGSPLHF. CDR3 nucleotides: TGTGCCAGCAGTTATCGGGGTTCACCCCTCCACTTT.

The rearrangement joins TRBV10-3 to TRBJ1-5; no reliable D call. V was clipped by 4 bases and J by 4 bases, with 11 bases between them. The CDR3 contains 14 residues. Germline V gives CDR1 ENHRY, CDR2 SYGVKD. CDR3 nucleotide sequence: TGTGCCATCAGTGCTGGAGCCTTAAATCAGCCCCAGCATTTT. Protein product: CAISAGALNQPQHF.

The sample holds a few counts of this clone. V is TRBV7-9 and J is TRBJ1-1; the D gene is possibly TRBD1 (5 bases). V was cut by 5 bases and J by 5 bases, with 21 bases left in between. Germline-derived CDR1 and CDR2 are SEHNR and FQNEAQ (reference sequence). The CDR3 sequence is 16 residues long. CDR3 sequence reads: CASSTNRDLGRTEAFF. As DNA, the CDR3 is TGTGCCAGCAGCACGAACCGGGACCTAGGGAGGACTGAAGCTTTCTTT.

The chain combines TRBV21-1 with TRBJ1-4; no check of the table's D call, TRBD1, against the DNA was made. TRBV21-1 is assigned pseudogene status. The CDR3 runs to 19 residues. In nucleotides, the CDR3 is TGTGCCAGCAGCGCCCGAAGGAGACAGGCGCCCACTGATAATGAAAAACTGTTTTTT. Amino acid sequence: CASSARRRQAPTDNEKLFF.